The T cell receptor (beta chain) under discussion was sequenced for a study of human T cells and chemical hapten exposure. CDR3 length: 16 amino acids. The V gene's germline CDR1 is ENHRY and CDR2 SYGVKD. Trimming removed 6 bases from V and 2 bases from J; junction bases left unmatched: 7. This clonotype was seen at least ten times. What it binds is unknown. Study results and limitations: The number of TCRs above 1 in 1000 frequency did not change after DPC sensitization.

Time point specified: pre-sensitization, week 0. Treatment given: therapeutic diphenylcyclopropenone sensitization with weekly scalp DPC. The library tagged individual cDNA molecules with unique molecular identifiers. Each CDR3 protein is one row after TCRdb ran MiXCR on the RACE reads. The profile covers tens of thousands of distinct CDR3 sequences, with about 11% appearing a single time and about 6% taken by the ten largest. The origin of this receptor is a man aged 30-40 years with alopecia areata. Some clones in this sample may be carry-over from other donors' samples. Sequenced here: whole blood, sampled in connection with sensitization to the hapten diphenylcyclopropenone (DPC). V and J are TRBV10-3 and TRBJ2-2; 9 bases are shared with TRBD1. In DNA, the CDR3 is TGTGCCATCAGGGGACCGGGACAGGGAAACACCGGGGAGCTGTTTTTT. It is translated as CAIRGPGQGNTGELFF.